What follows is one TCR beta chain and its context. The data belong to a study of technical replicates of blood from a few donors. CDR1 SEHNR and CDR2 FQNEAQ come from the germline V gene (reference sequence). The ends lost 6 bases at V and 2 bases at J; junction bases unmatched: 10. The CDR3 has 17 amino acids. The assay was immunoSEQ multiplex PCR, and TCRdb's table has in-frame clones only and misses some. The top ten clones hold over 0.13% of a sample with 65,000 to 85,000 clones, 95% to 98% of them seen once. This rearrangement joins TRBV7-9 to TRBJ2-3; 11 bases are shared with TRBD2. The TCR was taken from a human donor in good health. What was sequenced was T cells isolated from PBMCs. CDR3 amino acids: CASSPKPGLAVTDTQYF. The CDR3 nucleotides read TGTGCCAGCAGTCCTAAACCGGGACTAGCGGTCACAGATACGCAGTATTTT. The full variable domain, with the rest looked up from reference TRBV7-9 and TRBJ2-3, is DTGVSQNPRHKITKRGQNVTFRCDPISEHNRLYWYRQTLGQGPEFLTYFQNEAQLEKSRLLSDRFSAERPKGSFSTLEIQRTEQGDSAMYLCASSPKPGLAVTDTQYFGPGTRLTVL.